This entry lists 9 T cell receptor beta chains sequenced from one sample in a study of blood T cell repertoires in COVID-19. Generated by immunoSEQ multiplex PCR, the TCRdb table keeps only in-frame clones and is missing some. The table lists around 200,000 clones, almost 90% of them singletons. Sequencing was carried out using peripheral blood. The origin of the receptors is a man in his fifties with acute or convalescent COVID-19.

This clone was observed once. This chain joins TRBV5-1 and TRBJ1-6, with TRBD1 as a possible D gene (5 bases). The CDR3 length is 16 residues. With 2 bases removed from V and 5 bases from J, the gap between germline ends came to 14 bases. Germline values: CDR1 SGHRS, CDR2 YFSETQ. DNA for the CDR3: TGCGCCAGCAGCTTTAGCCCAGGGCCTAATAATTCACCCCTCCACTTT. It specifies CASSFSPGPNNSPLHF.

This sequence joins TRBV6-6 and TRBJ2-3; 7 nucleotides agree with TRBD2. The J segment lost 5 bases and the V segment lost 2 bases, leaving 4 bases of the junction unmatched. Germline CDR1 and CDR2: MNHNY and SVGAGI (reference sequence). CDR3 length: 14 amino acids. The CDR3 DNA is TGTGCCAGCAGTTACGGGGGGGAAATAGATACGCAGTATTTT. Translation gives CASSYGGEIDTQYF.

The chain joins TRBV6-5 to TRBJ2-3, with TRBD2 as a possible D gene (7 bases). V gave up 6 bases and J gave up 5 bases, with 18 bases separating them. Germline values: CDR1 MNHEY, CDR2 SVGAGI. This CDR3 has 15 amino acids. This CDR3 is CASSRSGEGVDTQYF. As DNA, the CDR3 is TGTGCCAGCAGCCGCTCGGGGGAGGGGGTAGATACGCAGTATTTT.

This chain joins TRBV6-2 or TRBV6-3 and TRBJ1-1; D may be TRBD1 (6 bases). The CDR3 sequence is 14 residues long. V was cut by 0 bases and J by 5 bases, with 10 bases left in between. Germline V lookup: CDR1 MNHEY, CDR2 SVGEGT. This CDR3 reads CASSYSTRGTEAFF. The CDR3 region has the DNA TGTGCCAGCAGTTACTCGACCAGGGGAACTGAAGCTTTCTTT.

The chain recombines TRBV28 with TRBJ2-5; D might be TRBD1 (7 bases). From germline, CDR1 is MDHEN and CDR2 SYDVKM. V was cut by 9 bases and J by 4 bases, with 18 bases left in between. The CDR3 contains 14 residues. The CDR3: CASGGRGARETQYF. The CDR3 DNA reads as TGTGCCAGTGGAGGCAGGGGGGCGAGAGAGACCCAGTACTTC. Looking up the rest from reference TRBV28 and TRBJ2-5 gives the full variable domain: DVKVTQSSRYLVKRTGEKVFLECVQDMDHENMFWYRQDPGLGLRLIYFSYDVKMKEKGDIPEGYSVSREKKERFSLILESASTNQTSMYLCASGGRGARETQYFGPGTRLLVL.

The chain carries TRBV7-2 and TRBJ1-4; TRBD1 might be the D (5 bases). Between the trimmed V and J ends, which lost 1 base and 4 bases, there was a span of 10 bases. CDR1 SGHTA and CDR2 FQGNSA come from the germline V gene. This CDR3 is 15 amino acids long. The CDR3 sequence: CASSLVSTDNEKLFF. The CDR3 DNA sequence: TGTGCCAGCAGCTTAGTGTCGACAGATAATGAAAAACTGTTTTTT.

The chain uses TRBV7-6 and TRBJ1-4; 7 bases align to TRBD1. The CDR3 covers 15 residues. Losses at the gene ends were 1 base for V and 7 bases for J; bases not matched to a gene: 6. Germline loops: CDR1 SGHVS, CDR2 FNYEAQ. The chain's CDR3 is CASSLGQGGGEKLFF. The CDR3 nucleotides are TGTGCCAGCAGCTTAGGGCAGGGGGGTGGTGAAAAACTGTTTTTT.

For this clone: Relative to the germline gene, one junction end is altered; a read error may explain this. The rearrangement joins TRBV23-1 to TRBJ2-7, with D unclear. TRBV23-1 qualifies as an ORF whose function is uncertain. This CDR3 region has 9 residues. The chain's CDR3 is CFGPYEQYF. The DNA of the CDR3 is TGTTTTGGCCCCTACGAGCAGTACTTC.

The chain carries TRBV3-1 (or the pseudogene TRBV3-2) and TRBJ1-4, with D perhaps matching TRBD1 (5 bases). This CDR3 comprises 16 residues. V was cut by 6 bases and J by 0 bases, with 14 bases left in between. Germline CDR1 LGHDT, CDR2 YNNKEL (reference sequence). The CDR3 region is CASRGRGSPTNEKLFF. DNA for the CDR3: TGTGCCAGCAGGGGGAGGGGATCCCCAACTAATGAAAAACTGTTTTTT.